This T cell receptor (beta chain) originates from a study of pediatric ulcerative colitis. General study points: Compared with controls, ulcerative colitis showed greater blood-rectum clone sharing. Rectal repertoires separated controls, mild-moderate and acute severe colitis.

In its sample, this clone was seen a few times. Its antigen is undetermined. The CDR3 consists of 15 residues. Germline V gives CDR1 SGHNT, CDR2 YYREEE (reference sequence). Trimming shortened V by 0 bases and J by 5 bases, and 15 bases separated the two germline ends. Before the diagnostic colonoscopy, ulcerative colitis patients were free of immunosuppressive medication. The survey-level immunoSEQ assay was used. Profiled with immunoSEQ multiplex PCR; TCRdb holds only in-frame clones, not every one. Of about 64,000 clones in the sample, around 80% were seen once. This receptor was identified in a boy between 10 and 17 years old with moderate ulcerative colitis. The chain is built from TRBV5-4 and TRBJ2-7; unclear D gene. The specimen sequenced was blood. The CDR3 is CASSLDAVGSNEQYF. The DNA of the CDR3 is TGTGCCAGCAGCTTGGATGCGGTTGGAAGCAACGAGCAGTACTTC.